This TCR beta chain was retrieved from a study of long-term antiretroviral therapy in people with HIV. The assay used was immunoSEQ (version v3.0), run at survey level. The sequencing target was 40,000-50,000 T-cell genomes per sample. Assay used: immunoSEQ multiplex PCR; TCRdb lists only in-frame clones, some missing. The sample lists approximately 24,000 clones; under 85% were seen once. Unmatched junction bases numbered 6, after V lost 5 bases and J lost 6 bases. CDR3 length equals 14 residues. Germline V gene sequence: CDR1 SGHAT, CDR2 FQNNGV. Every donor contributed at least one pre-ART and at least two post-ART PBMC samples. Going into DNA extraction, samples held about 0.95-10 million cryopreserved PBMC.

The sequence was obtained from a man aged 25-45 years with HIV. V gene TRBV11-2 combines with J gene TRBJ2-1; 8 nucleotides line up with TRBD2. The source was unsorted PBMCs, collected 2.1 years after starting antiretroviral therapy. CDR3 residues: CASSAGLDSNEQFF. CDR3 in DNA: TGTGCCAGCAGCGCGGGACTAGATAGCAATGAGCAGTTCTTC.